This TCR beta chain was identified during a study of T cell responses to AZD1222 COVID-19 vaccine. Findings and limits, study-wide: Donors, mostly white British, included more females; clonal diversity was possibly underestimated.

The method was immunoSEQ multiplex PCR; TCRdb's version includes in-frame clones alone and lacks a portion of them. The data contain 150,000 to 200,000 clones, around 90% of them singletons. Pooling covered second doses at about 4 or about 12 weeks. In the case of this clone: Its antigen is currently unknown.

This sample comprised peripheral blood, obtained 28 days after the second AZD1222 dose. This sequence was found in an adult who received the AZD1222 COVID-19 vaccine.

DNA of the CDR3: TGTGCTAGTGGTTTGAAGGTCAGGGCCAGCTCCTACAATGAGCAGTTCTTC. The encoded protein is CASGLKVRASSYNEQFF. The gene calls are TRBV12-5 and TRBJ2-1; a possible D gene is TRBD1 (5 bases). V dropped 2 bases and J dropped 0 bases, with 14 bases sitting between them. CDR1 is LGHNT and CDR2 is FRNRAP in the germline V gene. The CDR3 covers 17 residues. Filled out from reference TRBV12-5 and TRBJ2-1, the complete variable domain reads DARVTQTPRHKVTEMGQEVTMRCQPILGHNTVFWYRQTMMQGLELLAYFRNRAPLDDSGMPKDRFSAEMPDATLATLKIQPSEPRDSAVYFCASGLKVRASSYNEQFFGPGTRLTVL.